This is a list of T cell receptor beta chains from one sample in a study of blood T cell repertoires in COVID-19. The data were produced by immunoSEQ multiplex PCR, yet TCRdb's version contains in-frame clones alone and is incomplete. The sample holds 250,000 to 350,000 clones, less than 85% seen once. Sequenced: peripheral blood. Receptors were obtained from a human donor with COVID-19, enrolled during active disease. The donor label of this sample is uncertain. CDR3s include the opening cysteine and the closing phenylalanine or tryptophan. D genes are given only for firm matches. Clone size is given for some rows only: seen once, a few or many times, or a class if the clone is expanded.

j_call v_call d_call clone_size cdr3_nt cdr3_aa
TRBJ2-3 TRBV5-1 TRBD2 . TGCGCCAGCAGCTTGGAACTAGCGGGAGAACCAGATACGCAGTATTTT CASSLELAGEPDTQYF
TRBJ1-2 TRBV6-5 TRBD1 . TGTGCCAGCCGGAGGACAGGGGAGGGGGGCTACACCTTC CASRRTGEGGYTF
TRBJ2-1 TRBV28 TRBD2 . TGTGCCAGCAGTTTATCGGGACTAGCGGGAGTTGAGCAGTTCTTC CASSLSGLAGVEQFF
TRBJ2-5 TRBV7-2 . once TGTGCCAGCAGCTGGGGGCCGGGACAAGAGACCCAGTACTTC CASSWGPGQETQYF
TRBJ2-7 TRBV5-1 TRBD1 . TGCGCCAGCAGCCTGGGGACAGCGTCCTACGAGCAGTACTTC CASSLGTASYEQYF
TRBJ1-1 TRBV11-2 . . TGTGCCAGCAGCCCAAGGACACCGAACACTGAAGCTTTCTTT CASSPRTPNTEAFF
TRBJ1-6 TRBV3-1/TRBV3-2 TRBD1 . TGTGCCAGCAGCCCGACAGGGGGTGATTCACCCCTCCACTTT CASSPTGGDSPLHF
TRBJ1-1 TRBV7-3 . . TGTGCCAGCAGCTTATCCACGGGGGGAGACACTGAAGCTTTCTTT CASSLSTGGDTEAFF
TRBJ2-7 TRBV29-1 . once TGCAGCGTGGAAGGAGGGTTCTACGAGCAGTACTTC CSVEGGFYEQYF
TRBJ2-7 TRBV4-1 TRBD1 . TGCGCCAGCAGCCAAATCCAGGGGGCCTACGAGCAGTACTTC CASSQIQGAYEQYF
TRBJ2-1 TRBV24-1 TRBD2 . TGTGCCACCAGTGAGGGGCGGGAGAGAGCCACTTACAATGAGCAGTTCTTC CATSEGRERATYNEQFF
TRBJ2-1 TRBV5-1 . . TGCGCCAGCAGCTTGGAGCTCCATGAGCAGTTCTTC CASSLELHEQFF
TRBJ1-5 TRBV28 TRBD1 . TGTGCCAGCAGTTACGACAGGGTAGATCAGCCCCAGCATTTT CASSYDRVDQPQHF
TRBJ2-1 TRBV18 . once TGTGCCAGCTCACCAGGGGAGTATACCTACAATGAGCAGTTCTTC CASSPGEYTYNEQFF